This T cell receptor (beta chain) is drawn from a study of blood T cell repertoires in COVID-19. This clone was counted only a few times. In the source study's methods: Reference gene primer amplification yielded estimated nucleated cell counts. Measured with immunoSEQ multiplex PCR; TCRdb has only the in-frame clones, and not every one. The V and J calls and clone size were taken over from that table, and D and trimming were inferred from the DNA. The repertoire holds 110,000 or so clones, with about 85% as singletons. The CDR3 runs to 14 residues. Trimming removed 2 bases from V and 5 bases from J; junction bases left unmatched: 3. Germline CDR1 reads MNHEY; CDR2 reads SVGAGI.

The source material was peripheral blood. This clonotype was sampled from a woman in her fifties or sixties with COVID-19, enrolled during active disease. The genes are TRBV6-5 and TRBJ1-1; 9 bases align to TRBD1. The CDR3, as DNA: TGTGCCAGCAGTTACGACAGGGGGTGGACTGAAGCTTTCTTT. This translates into CASSYDRGWTEAFF.